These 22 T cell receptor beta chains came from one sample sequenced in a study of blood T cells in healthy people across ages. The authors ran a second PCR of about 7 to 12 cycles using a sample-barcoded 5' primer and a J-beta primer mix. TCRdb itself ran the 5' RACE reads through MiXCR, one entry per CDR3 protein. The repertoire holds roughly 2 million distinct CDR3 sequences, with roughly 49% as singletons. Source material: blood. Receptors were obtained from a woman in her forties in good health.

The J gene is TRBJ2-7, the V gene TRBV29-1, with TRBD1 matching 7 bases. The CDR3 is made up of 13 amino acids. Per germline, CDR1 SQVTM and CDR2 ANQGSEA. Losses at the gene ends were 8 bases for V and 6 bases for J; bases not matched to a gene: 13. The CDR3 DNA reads TGCAGCTCGAGGACAGGACCTTCGGCCGAGCAGTACTTC. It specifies CSSRTGPSAEQYF.

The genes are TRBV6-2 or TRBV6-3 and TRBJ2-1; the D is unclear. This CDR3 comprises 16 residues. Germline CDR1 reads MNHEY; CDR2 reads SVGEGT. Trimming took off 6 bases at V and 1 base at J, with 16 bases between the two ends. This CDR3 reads CASSPDPTGSYNEQFF. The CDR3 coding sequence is TGTGCCAGCAGCCCCGATCCTACCGGGTCCTACAATGAGCAGTTCTTC.

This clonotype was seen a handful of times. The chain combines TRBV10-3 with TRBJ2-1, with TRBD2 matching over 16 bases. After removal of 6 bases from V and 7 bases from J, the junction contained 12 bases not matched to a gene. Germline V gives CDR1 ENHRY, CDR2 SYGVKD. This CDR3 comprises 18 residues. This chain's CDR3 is CAISPGLAGGQGSNEQFF. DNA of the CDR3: TGTGCCATCAGCCCGGGACTAGCGGGGGGGCAGGGGTCGAATGAGCAGTTCTTC.

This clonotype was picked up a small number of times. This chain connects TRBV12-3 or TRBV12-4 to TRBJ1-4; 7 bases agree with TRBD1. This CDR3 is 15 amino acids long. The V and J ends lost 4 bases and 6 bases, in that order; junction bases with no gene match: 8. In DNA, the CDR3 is TGTGCCAGCAGTTCCTGGGGACAGACGCATGAAAAACTGTTTTTT. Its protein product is CASSSWGQTHEKLFF.

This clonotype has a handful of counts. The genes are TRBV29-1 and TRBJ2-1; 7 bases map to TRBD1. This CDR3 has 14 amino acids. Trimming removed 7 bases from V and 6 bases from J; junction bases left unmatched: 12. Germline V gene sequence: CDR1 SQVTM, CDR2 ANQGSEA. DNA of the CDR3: TGCAGCGCAAATGTCCAGGGGGTTATCAATGAGCAGTTCTTC. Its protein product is CSANVQGVINEQFF.

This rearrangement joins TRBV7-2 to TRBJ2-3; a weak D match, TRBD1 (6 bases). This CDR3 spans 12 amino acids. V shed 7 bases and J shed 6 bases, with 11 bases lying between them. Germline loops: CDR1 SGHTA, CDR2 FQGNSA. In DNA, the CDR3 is TGTGCCAGCACAGGGGCCGGCGATACGCAGTATTTT. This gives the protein CASTGAGDTQYF.

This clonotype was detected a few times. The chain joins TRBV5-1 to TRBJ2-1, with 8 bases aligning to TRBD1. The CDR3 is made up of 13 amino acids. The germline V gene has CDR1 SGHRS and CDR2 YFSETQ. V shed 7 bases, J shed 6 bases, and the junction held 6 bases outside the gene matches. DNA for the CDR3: TGCGCCAGCGCCCGGGACAGGATCAATGAGCAGTTCTTC. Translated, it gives CASARDRINEQFF.

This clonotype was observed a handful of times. CDR3 sequence (DNA): TGTGCCAGCAGCCCACCGACAGGCATCTCTGGGGCCAACGTCCTGACTTTC. This encodes CASSPPTGISGANVLTF. J is TRBJ2-6 and V is TRBV7-2; weak D call: TRBD1 (6 bases). The V end was cut by 5 bases, the J end by 0 bases, with 14 bases between. Germline V gene sequence: CDR1 SGHTA, CDR2 FQGNSA. The CDR3 sequence is 17 residues long.

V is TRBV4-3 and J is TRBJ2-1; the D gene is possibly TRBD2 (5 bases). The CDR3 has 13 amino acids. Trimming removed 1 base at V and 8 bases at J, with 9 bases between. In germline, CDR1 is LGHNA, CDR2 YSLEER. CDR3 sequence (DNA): TGCGCCAGCAGCCAAGTCGAGGGCCATGAGCAGTTCTTC. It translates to CASSQVEGHEQFF.

The CDR3 nucleotides are TGCGCCAGCAGCCAAATAGGGACTAGCTCTCAAGAGACCCAGTACTTC. Translated, it gives CASSQIGTSSQETQYF. This chain uses TRBV4-1 with TRBJ2-5; TRBD2 matches 9 bases. Germline lookup yields CDR1 MGHRA and CDR2 YSYEKL. The CDR3 runs 16 residues. Trimming removed 2 bases from V and 2 bases from J; junction bases left unmatched: 6.

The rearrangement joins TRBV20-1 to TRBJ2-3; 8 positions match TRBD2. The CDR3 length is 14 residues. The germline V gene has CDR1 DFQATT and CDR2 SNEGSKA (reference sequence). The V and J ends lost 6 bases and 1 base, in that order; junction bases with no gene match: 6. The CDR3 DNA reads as TGCAGTGCCCCGACTAGCGTTCGCACAGATACGCAGTATTTT. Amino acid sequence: CSAPTSVRTDTQYF.

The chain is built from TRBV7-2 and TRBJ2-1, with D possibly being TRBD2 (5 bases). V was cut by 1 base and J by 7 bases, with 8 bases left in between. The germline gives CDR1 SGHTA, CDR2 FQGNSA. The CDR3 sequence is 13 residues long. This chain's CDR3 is CASSLVGENEQFF. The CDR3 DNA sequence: TGTGCCAGCAGCTTAGTTGGGGAGAATGAGCAGTTCTTC.

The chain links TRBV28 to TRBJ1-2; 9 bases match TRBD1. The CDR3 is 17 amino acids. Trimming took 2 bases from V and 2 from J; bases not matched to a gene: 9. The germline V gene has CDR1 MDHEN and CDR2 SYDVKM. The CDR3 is CASSLGGTGSGNYGYTF. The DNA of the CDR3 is TGTGCCAGCAGTTTAGGCGGGACAGGGAGTGGGAACTATGGCTACACCTTC.

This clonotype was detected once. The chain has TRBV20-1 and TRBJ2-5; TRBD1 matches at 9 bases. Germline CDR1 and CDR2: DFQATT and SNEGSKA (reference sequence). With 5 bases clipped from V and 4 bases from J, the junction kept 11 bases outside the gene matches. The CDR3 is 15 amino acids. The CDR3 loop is CSAPDPGQGGETQYF. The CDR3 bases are TGCAGTGCTCCAGATCCGGGACAGGGAGGAGAGACCCAGTACTTC.

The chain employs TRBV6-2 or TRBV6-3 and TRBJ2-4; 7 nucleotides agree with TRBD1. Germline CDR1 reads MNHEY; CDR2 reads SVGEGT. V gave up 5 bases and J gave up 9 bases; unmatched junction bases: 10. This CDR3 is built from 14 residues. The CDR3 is CASSTRQGLGIQYF. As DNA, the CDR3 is TGTGCCAGCAGTACCAGACAGGGATTGGGCATTCAGTACTTC.

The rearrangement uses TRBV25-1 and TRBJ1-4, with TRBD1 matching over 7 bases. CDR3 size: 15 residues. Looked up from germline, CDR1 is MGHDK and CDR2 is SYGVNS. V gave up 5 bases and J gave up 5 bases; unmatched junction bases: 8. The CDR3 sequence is CASSNTGEANEKLFF. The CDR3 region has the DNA TGTGCCAGCAGTAACACAGGGGAGGCGAATGAAAAACTGTTTTTT.

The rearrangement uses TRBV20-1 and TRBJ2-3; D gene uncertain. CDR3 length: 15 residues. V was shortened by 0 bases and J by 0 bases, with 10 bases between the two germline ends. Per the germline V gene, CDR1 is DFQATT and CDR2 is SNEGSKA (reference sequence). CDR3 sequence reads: CSARDRSISTDTQYF. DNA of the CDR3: TGCAGTGCTAGAGATCGCAGTATCAGCACAGATACGCAGTATTTT.

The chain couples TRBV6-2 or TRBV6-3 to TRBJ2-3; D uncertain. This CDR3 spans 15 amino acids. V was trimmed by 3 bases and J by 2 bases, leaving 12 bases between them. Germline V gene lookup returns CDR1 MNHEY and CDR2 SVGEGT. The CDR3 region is CASSYSVPTTDTQYF. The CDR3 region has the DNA TGTGCCAGCAGTTATTCAGTTCCCACCACAGATACGCAGTATTTT.

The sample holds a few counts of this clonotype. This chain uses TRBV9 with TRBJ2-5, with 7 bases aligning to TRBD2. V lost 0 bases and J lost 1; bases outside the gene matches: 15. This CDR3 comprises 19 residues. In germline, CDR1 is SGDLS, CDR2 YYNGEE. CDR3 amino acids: CASSVASGRVTSIQETQYF. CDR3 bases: TGTGCCAGCAGCGTAGCGTCGGGGAGGGTGACTAGTATCCAAGAGACCCAGTACTTC.

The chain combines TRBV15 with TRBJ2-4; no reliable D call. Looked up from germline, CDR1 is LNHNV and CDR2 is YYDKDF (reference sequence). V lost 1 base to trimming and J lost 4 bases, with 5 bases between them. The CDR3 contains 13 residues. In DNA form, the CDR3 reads TGTGCCACCAGCAGAGGCACGAAAAACATTCAGTACTTC. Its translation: CATSRGTKNIQYF.

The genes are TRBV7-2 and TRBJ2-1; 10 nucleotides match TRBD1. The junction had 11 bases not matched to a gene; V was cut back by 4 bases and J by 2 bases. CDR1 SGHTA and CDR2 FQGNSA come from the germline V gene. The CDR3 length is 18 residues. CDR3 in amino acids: CASSYGTGETNAYNEQFF. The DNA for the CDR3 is TGTGCCAGCAGCTACGGGACAGGGGAGACGAACGCCTACAATGAGCAGTTCTTC.

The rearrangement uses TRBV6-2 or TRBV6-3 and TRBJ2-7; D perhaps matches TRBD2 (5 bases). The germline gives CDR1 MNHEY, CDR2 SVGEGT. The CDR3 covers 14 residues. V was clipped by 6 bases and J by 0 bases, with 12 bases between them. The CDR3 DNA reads TGTGCCAGCAGACAGACCGGGGACTCCTACGAGCAGTACTTC. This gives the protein CASRQTGDSYEQYF.